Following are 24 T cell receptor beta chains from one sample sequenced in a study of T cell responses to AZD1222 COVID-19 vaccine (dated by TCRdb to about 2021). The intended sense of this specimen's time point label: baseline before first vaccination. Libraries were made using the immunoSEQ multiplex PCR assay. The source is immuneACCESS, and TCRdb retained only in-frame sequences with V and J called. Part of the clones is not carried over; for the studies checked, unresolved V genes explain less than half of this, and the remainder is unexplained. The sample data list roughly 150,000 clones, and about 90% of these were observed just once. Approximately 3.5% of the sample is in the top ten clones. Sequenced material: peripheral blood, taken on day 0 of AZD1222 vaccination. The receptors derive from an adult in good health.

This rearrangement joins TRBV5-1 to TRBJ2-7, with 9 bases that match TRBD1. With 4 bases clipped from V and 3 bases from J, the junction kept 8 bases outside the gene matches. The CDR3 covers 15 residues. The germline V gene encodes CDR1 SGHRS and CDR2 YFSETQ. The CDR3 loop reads CASSGAGTGIYEQYF. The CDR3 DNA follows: TGCGCCAGCAGCGGGGCCGGGACAGGGATCTACGAGCAGTACTTC. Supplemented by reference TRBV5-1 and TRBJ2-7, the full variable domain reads KAGVTQTPRYLIKTRGQQVTLSCSPISGHRSVSWYQQTPGQGLQFLFEYFSETQRNKGNFPGRFSGRQFSNSRSEMNVSTLELGDSALYLCASSGAGTGIYEQYFGPGTRLTVT.

DNA for the CDR3: TGTGCCAGCAGAGCCAGTACGAACACTGAAGCTTTCTTT. Translated, it gives CASRASTNTEAFF. The chain combines TRBV7-9 with TRBJ1-1, with D hard to call. CDR1 is SEHNR, CDR2 FQNEAQ, per germline (reference sequence). CDR3 length equals 13 residues. Trimming stripped 6 bases from V and 1 base from J, with 9 bases between. The full variable domain, completed using reference TRBV7-9 and TRBJ1-1, is DTGVSQNPRHKITKRGQNVTFRCDPISEHNRLYWYRQTLGQGPEFLTYFQNEAQLEKSRLLSDRFSAERPKGSFSTLEIQRTEQGDSAMYLCASRASTNTEAFFGQGTRLTVV.

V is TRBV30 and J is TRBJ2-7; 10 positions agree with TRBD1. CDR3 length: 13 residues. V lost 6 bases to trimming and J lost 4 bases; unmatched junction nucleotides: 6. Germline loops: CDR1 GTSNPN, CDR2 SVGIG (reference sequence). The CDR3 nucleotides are TGTGCCTGTCTTTGGACAGGGGGGTACGAGCAGTACTTC. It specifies CACLWTGGYEQYF.

The CDR3 nucleotides are TGCGCCAGCCTTTGGACTAGCGGAAAGCAAGGCAATGAGCAGTTCTTC. It codes for CASLWTSGKQGNEQFF. The chain has TRBV10-1 and TRBJ2-1; 10 nucleotides agree with TRBD2. The CDR3 length is 16 residues. Germline V gene sequence: CDR1 WNHNN, CDR2 SYGVQD (reference sequence). With 8 bases clipped from V and 6 bases from J, the junction kept 13 bases outside the gene matches.

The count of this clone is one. The CDR3 DNA sequence: TGTGCCAGCAGCTTGGACCACAGGGAAGCCTACGAGCAGTACTTC. This encodes CASSLDHREAYEQYF. V usage is TRBV5-5 and J usage is TRBJ2-7; D may be TRBD1 (6 bases). Germline V gene lookup returns CDR1 SGHKS and CDR2 YYEKEE (reference sequence). V dropped 0 bases and J dropped 2 bases, with 12 bases sitting between them. CDR3 size: 15 residues.

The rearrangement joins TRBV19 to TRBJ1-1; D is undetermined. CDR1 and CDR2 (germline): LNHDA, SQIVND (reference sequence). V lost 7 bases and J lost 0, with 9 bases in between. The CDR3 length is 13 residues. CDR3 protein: CASKEHMNTEAFF. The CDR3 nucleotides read TGTGCCAGTAAGGAGCATATGAACACTGAAGCTTTCTTT.

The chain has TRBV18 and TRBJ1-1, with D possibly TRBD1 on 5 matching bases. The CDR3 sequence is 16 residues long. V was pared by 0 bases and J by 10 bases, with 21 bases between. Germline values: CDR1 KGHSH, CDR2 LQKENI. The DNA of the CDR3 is TGTGCCAGCTCACCACCGAAAAGGGGATGGAGTTTTCCAGCTTTCTTT. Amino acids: CASSPPKRGWSFPAFF.

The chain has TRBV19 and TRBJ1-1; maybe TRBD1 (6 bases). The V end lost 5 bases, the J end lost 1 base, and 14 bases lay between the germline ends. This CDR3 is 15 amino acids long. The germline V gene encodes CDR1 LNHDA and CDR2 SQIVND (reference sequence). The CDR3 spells CASSPNRVPNTEAFF. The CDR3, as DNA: TGTGCCAGTAGTCCCAACAGGGTACCGAACACTGAAGCTTTCTTT.

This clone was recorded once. The CDR3 region is CASSLRLGTAFYGYTF. CDR3 in DNA: TGTGCCAGCAGCTTAAGGCTTGGGACAGCCTTTTATGGCTACACCTTC. The genes are TRBV7-9 and TRBJ1-2; 7 bases match TRBD1. Germline values: CDR1 SEHNR, CDR2 FQNEAQ (reference sequence). The CDR3 contains 16 residues. Unmatched junction bases numbered 11, after V lost 2 bases and J lost 5 bases. Full variable domain (remainder filled in from reference TRBV7-9 and TRBJ1-2): DTGVSQNPRHKITKRGQNVTFRCDPISEHNRLYWYRQTLGQGPEFLTYFQNEAQLEKSRLLSDRFSAERPKGSFSTLEIQRTEQGDSAMYLCASSLRLGTAFYGYTFGSGTRLTVV.

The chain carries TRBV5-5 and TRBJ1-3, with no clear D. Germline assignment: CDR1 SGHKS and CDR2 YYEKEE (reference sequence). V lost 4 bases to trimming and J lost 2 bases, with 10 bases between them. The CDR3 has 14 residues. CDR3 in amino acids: CASSPSGAGNTIYF. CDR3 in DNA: TGTGCCAGCAGCCCCAGCGGTGCTGGAAACACCATATATTTT.

CDR3 nucleotides: TGTGCCAGCAGCGCCACAGGGTACTCCGAGACCCAGTACTTC. Its translation: CASSATGYSETQYF. This chain connects TRBV9 to TRBJ2-5; the D gene is possibly TRBD1 (6 bases). The germline V gene has CDR1 SGDLS and CDR2 YYNGEE. There are 14 residues in the CDR3. Trimming cost V 3 bases and J 5 bases, with 14 bases left between them.

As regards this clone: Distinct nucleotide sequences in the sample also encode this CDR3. CDR3 residues: CASSLGLNTEAFF. The CDR3 nucleotides read TGCGCCAGCAGCTTGGGGCTGAACACTGAAGCTTTCTTT. This chain uses TRBV5-1 with TRBJ1-1, with D hard to call. This CDR3 has 13 residues. V was shortened by 0 bases and J by 0 bases, with 3 bases between the two germline ends. Germline V lookup: CDR1 SGHRS, CDR2 YFSETQ.

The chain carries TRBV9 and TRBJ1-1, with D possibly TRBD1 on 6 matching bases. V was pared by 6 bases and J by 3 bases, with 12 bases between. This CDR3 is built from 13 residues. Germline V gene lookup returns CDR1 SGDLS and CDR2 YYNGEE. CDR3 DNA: TGTGCCAGCAATACAGGGACGGACACTGAAGCTTTCTTT. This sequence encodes CASNTGTDTEAFF.

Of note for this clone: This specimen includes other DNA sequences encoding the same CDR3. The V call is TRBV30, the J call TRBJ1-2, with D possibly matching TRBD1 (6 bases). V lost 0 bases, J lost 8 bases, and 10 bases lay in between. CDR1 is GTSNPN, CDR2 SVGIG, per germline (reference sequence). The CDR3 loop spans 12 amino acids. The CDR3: CAWSVWGGGYTF. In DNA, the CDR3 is TGTGCCTGGAGTGTTTGGGGGGGCGGCTACACCTTC.

CDR3 region: CASSQVLWGTTGNTIYF. In DNA form, the CDR3 reads TGCGCCAGCAGCCAAGTACTCTGGGGGACGACTGGAAACACCATATATTTT. J is TRBJ1-3 and V is TRBV4-1; a weak D match, TRBD1 (5 bases). The CDR3 totals 17 residues. Between the trimmed V and J ends, which lost 1 base and 2 bases, there was a span of 15 bases. Germline-derived CDR1 and CDR2 are MGHRA and YSYEKL.

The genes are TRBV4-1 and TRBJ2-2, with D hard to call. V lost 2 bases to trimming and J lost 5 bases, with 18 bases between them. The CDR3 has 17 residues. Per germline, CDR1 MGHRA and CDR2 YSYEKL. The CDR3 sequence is CASSQIDMGFRTGELFF. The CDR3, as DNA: TGCGCCAGCAGCCAAATAGATATGGGGTTCCGGACCGGGGAGCTGTTTTTT.

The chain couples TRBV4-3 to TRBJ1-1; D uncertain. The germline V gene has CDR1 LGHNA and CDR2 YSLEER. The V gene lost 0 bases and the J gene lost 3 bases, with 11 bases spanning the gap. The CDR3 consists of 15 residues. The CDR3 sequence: CASSQDLSRDTEAFF. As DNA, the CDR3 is TGCGCCAGCAGCCAAGATCTCTCGAGGGACACTGAAGCTTTCTTT.

CDR3 loop: CASSPDRSQPQHF. CDR3 DNA: TGCGCCAGCAGCCCGGACCGAAGTCAGCCCCAGCATTTT. V and J are TRBV10-2 and TRBJ1-5; D is ambiguous. Germline CDR1 reads WSHSY; CDR2 reads SAAADI. V was shortened by 6 bases and J by 6 bases, with 12 bases between the two germline ends. The CDR3 loop spans 13 amino acids.

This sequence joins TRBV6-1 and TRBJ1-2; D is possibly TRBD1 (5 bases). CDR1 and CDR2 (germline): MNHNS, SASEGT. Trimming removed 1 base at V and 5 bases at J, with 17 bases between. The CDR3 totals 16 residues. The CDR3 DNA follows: TGTGCCAGCAGTGAAGAGGGGAGATACAGGAGTTATGGCTACACCTTC. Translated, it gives CASSEEGRYRSYGYTF.

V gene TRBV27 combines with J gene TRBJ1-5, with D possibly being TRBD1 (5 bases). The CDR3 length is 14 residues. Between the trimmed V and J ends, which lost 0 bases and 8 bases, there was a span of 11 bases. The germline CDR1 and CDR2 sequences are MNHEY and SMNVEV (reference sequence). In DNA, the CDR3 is TGTGCCAGCAGTTTATCAGGGGATGGAGAGCCCCAGCATTTT. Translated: CASSLSGDGEPQHF.

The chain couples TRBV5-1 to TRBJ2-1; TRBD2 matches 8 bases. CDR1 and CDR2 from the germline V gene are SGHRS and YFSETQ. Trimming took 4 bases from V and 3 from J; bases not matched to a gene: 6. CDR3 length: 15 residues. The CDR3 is CASSRISGSYNEQFF. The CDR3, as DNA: TGCGCCAGCAGCCGAATCAGCGGGAGCTACAATGAGCAGTTCTTC.

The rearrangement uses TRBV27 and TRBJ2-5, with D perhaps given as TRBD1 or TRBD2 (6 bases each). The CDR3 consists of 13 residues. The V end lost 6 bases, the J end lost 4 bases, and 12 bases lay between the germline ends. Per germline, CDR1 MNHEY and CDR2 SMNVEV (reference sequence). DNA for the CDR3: TGTGCCAGCAGGGCCGGGGGCGCAGAGACCCAGTACTTC. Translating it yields CASRAGGAETQYF.

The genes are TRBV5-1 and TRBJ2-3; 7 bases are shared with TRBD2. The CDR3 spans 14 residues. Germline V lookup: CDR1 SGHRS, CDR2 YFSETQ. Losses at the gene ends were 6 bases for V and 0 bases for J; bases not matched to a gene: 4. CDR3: CASTTTSSTDTQYF. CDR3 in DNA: TGCGCCAGCACTACGACTAGCAGCACAGATACGCAGTATTTT.

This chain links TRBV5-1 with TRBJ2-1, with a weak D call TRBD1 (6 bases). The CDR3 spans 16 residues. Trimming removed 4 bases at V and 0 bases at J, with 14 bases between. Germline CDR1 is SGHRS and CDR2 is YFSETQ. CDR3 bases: TGCGCCAGCAGCCCGCGAGACAGGAGCTCCTACAATGAGCAGTTCTTC. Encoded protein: CASSPRDRSSYNEQFF.